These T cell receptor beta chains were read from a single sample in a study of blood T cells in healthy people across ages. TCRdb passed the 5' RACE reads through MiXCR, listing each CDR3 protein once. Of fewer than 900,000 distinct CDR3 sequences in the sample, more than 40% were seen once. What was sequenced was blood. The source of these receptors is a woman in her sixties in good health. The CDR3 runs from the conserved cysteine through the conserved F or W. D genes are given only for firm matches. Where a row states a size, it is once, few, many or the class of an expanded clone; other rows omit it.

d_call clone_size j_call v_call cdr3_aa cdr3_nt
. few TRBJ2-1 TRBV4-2 CASSQEGFNEQFF TGTGCCAGCAGCCAAGAGGGCTTCAATGAGCAGTTCTTC
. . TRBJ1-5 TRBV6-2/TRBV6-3 CASSIGTGLPQHF TGTGCCAGCAGTATCGGGACGGGGCTTCCCCAGCATTTT
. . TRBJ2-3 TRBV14 CASSQDPSWDTQYF TGTGCCAGCAGCCAAGATCCCTCATGGGATACGCAGTATTTT
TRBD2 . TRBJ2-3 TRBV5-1 CASSFYGRGSTDTQYF TGCGCCAGCAGCTTTTACGGGAGGGGAAGCACAGATACGCAGTATTTT
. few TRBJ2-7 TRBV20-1 CSARDLGEQYF TGCAGTGCTAGAGATCTAGGCGAGCAGTACTTC
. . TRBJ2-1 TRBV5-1 CASSLEKGYNEQFF TGCGCCAGCAGCTTGGAGAAGGGGTACAATGAGCAGTTCTTC
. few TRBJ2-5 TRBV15 CATSRDRGWQETQYF TGTGCCACCAGCAGGGACAGAGGTTGGCAAGAGACCCAGTACTTC
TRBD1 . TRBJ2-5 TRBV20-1 CSAKGAVETQYF TGCAGTGCTAAGGGGGCTGTGGAGACCCAGTACTTC
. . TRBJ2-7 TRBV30 CAWRGSGTYYEQYF TGTGCCTGGAGGGGGTCAGGGACCTACTACGAGCAGTACTTC
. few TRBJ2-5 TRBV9 CASSVTDQETQYF TGTGCCAGCAGCGTGACAGACCAAGAGACCCAGTACTTC
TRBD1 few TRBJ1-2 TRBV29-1 CSVEPGQGVSGYTF TGCAGCGTTGAACCGGGACAGGGAGTCTCTGGCTACACCTTC
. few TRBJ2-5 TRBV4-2 CASSHRDQETQYF TGTGCCAGCAGCCACCGGGACCAAGAGACCCAGTACTTC
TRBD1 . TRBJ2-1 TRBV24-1 CATTGTGGINEQFF TGTGCCACCACCGGGACAGGGGGCATTAATGAGCAGTTCTTC
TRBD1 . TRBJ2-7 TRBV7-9 CASSPRTGDAGYEQYF TGTGCCAGCAGCCCCCGGACAGGGGATGCCGGCTACGAGCAGTACTTC
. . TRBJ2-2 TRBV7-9 CASRTIADGELFF TGTGCCAGCAGAACAATAGCGGACGGGGAGCTGTTTTTT
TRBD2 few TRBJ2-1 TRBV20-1 CSASGASGRDNNEQFF TGCAGTGCTAGTGGGGCTAGCGGGAGAGACAACAATGAGCAGTTCTTC
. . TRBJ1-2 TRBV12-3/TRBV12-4 CASSLDRSYGYTF TGTGCCAGCAGTTTAGACAGGTCCTATGGCTACACCTTC
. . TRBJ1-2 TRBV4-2 CASSQGTLANYGYTF TGTGCCAGCAGCCAAGGGACACTAGCTAACTATGGCTACACCTTC
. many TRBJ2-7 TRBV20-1 CSARGGELGYEQYF TGCAGTGCTAGAGGGGGTGAGCTCGGCTACGAGCAGTACTTC
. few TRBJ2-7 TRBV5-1 CASSTQGSRYEQYF TGCGCCAGCAGCACCCAGGGGTCGCGCTACGAGCAGTACTTC
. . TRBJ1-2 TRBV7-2 CASSPALAVDYGYTF TGTGCCAGCAGCCCTGCTTTGGCAGTAGACTATGGCTACACCTTC
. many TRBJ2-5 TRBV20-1 CSAFSGYQETQYF TGCAGTGCTTTTAGCGGATACCAAGAGACCCAGTACTTC
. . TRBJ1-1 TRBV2 CASSARGLNTEAFF TGTGCCAGCAGTGCAAGGGGACTTAACACTGAAGCTTTCTTT
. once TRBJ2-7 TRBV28 CASSPRGWYNEQYF TGTGCCAGCAGTCCCCGAGGGTGGTACAATGAGCAGTACTTC
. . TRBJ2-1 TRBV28 CASSLPGTVAYNEQFF TGTGCCAGCAGTTTACCCGGGACGGTCGCCTACAATGAGCAGTTCTTC
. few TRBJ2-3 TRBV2 CASRSLRHRVGPNTQYF TGTGCCAGCAGATCACTTCGACACAGGGTCGGACCCAATACGCAGTATTTT
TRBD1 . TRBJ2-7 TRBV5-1 CASSMGQGAYEQYF TGCGCCAGCAGCATGGGACAGGGGGCCTACGAGCAGTACTTC
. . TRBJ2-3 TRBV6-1 CASSEGLARTDTQYF TGTGCCAGCAGTGAAGGCCTAGCCAGAACAGATACGCAGTATTTT
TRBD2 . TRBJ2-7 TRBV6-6 CASSYSLQWSSGGQYF TGTGCCAGCAGTTACTCGTTACAGTGGAGTTCGGGGGGGCAGTACTTC
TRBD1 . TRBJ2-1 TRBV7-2 CASSFQQGNGYEQFF TGTGCCAGCAGCTTTCAACAGGGGAATGGTTACGAGCAGTTCTTC
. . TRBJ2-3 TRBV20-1 CSATPARRTDTQYF TGCAGTGCTACCCCGGCCCGACGCACAGATACGCAGTATTTT
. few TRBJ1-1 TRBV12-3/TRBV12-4 CASRRPRATEAFF TGTGCCAGCAGACGACCCCGAGCCACTGAAGCTTTCTTT
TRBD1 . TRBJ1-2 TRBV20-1 CSARDPTGTLWSYTF TGCAGTGCTAGAGATCCGACAGGGACCCTATGGAGCTACACCTTC
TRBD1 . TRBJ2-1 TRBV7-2 CASTPGTGNNEQFF TGTGCCAGCACCCCCGGGACAGGGAACAATGAGCAGTTCTTC
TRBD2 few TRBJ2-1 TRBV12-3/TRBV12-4 CASSSSGSNNEQFF TGTGCCAGCAGTTCTAGCGGGAGCAACAATGAGCAGTTCTTC
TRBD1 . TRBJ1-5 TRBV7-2 CASSLGQGNRLPQHF TGTGCCAGCAGCTTAGGACAGGGGAACCGGTTGCCCCAGCATTTT
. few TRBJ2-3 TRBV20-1 CSARDPQGPGSTDTQYF TGCAGTGCTAGAGATCCCCAGGGACCTGGGTCCACAGATACGCAGTATTTT